This T cell receptor beta chain was recovered during a study of post-analysis software for immune sequencing data (dated by TCRdb to about 2015). As for the study more broadly: Relapsing-remitting, secondary progressive and progressive-relapsing multiple sclerosis were recorded as disease courses, and subtype annotation was lacking for some patients. A subset of samples was prepared in parallel using single-end sample barcoding, then pooled and co-amplified after Illumina adapter ligation. The multiple sclerosis patient repertoires were compared with more than 10 previously published healthy control repertoires from donors aged 6 to 25 years. Findings and caveats that apply to the study as a whole: Significantly lower normalized Chao1 diversity was found in multiple sclerosis patients than in controls, suggesting substantial peripheral T-cell clonal expansion. The control group was slightly older than the multiple sclerosis patient group. Roughly 5 TRBV segments, including TRBV5-6, TRBV5-1 and TRBV20-1, were significantly more frequent in patients than controls. When samples were clustered directly using the F measure, samples prepared in the same batch co-clustered strongly, which prompted a batch-effect correction.

In the germline V gene, CDR1 corresponds to SGHRS and CDR2 to YFSETQ. The CDR3 spans 18 residues, from the cysteine through the phenylalanine. This entry keeps only the CDR3 DNA: 54 bases, framed from base 1. The germline ends are 24 bases apart after V is trimmed by 4 bases and J by 4 bases. Points on this clonotype: Its binding antigen is unknown. Base quality data are lacking; no much larger clone is found one base away.

To demonstrate the VDJtools post-analysis software, the study profiled TCR beta repertoires from the peripheral blood of 13 young patients with multiple sclerosis. The multiple sclerosis patients were children and adolescents between roughly 6 and 16 years of age. The receptor library was made with PCR. These reads were obtained on an Illumina HiSeq 2500. To reduce PCR and sequencing biases, unique molecular identifiers were built into the TCR beta cDNA libraries. Roughly 500,000 cDNA molecules were obtained for every 1 to 10 million input T cells, so each molecule roughly corresponded to one T cell. Patient libraries were prepared and sequenced with the same protocol used for the earlier healthy control dataset. Within a given batch, samples were prepared together, multiplexed and sequenced on the same HiSeq lane. The source study handled its data this way. MIGEC was used to process the raw barcoded reads, and molecular identifier groups with only a single read were discarded before consensus assembly and CDR3 extraction. Clonotype tables were post-analysed with VDJtools, and diversity was normalized by down-sampling all datasets to the smallest sample size. To correct batch-related cross-sample contamination, repertoire overlap clustering matched CDR3 amino acid sequences but not nucleotide sequences. TCRdb reanalyzed the raw reads on its own, using fastp at Q25 for trimming and MiXCR for clone calling, and kept in-frame beta chains. Rows with one shared CDR3 protein collapse into an entry with the most common genes and DNA. These V and J calls are TCRdb output, not the study's own analysis. The sample profile shows under 200,000 distinct CDR3 sequences; about 30% of them were found once. The ten largest account for more than 3% of the sample.

The clonotype was recovered from a girl aged 2 to 17 with multiple sclerosis. This chain joins TRBV5-1 to TRBJ1-5, and TRBD1 may be the D gene, going by 6 matching bases. The sample was blood. The DNA is as follows: TGCGCCAGCAGCCCCTACCCGTCAGGGGAAGGGGGTAATCAGCCCCAGCATTTT. This sequence encodes CASSPYPSGEGGNQPQHF.